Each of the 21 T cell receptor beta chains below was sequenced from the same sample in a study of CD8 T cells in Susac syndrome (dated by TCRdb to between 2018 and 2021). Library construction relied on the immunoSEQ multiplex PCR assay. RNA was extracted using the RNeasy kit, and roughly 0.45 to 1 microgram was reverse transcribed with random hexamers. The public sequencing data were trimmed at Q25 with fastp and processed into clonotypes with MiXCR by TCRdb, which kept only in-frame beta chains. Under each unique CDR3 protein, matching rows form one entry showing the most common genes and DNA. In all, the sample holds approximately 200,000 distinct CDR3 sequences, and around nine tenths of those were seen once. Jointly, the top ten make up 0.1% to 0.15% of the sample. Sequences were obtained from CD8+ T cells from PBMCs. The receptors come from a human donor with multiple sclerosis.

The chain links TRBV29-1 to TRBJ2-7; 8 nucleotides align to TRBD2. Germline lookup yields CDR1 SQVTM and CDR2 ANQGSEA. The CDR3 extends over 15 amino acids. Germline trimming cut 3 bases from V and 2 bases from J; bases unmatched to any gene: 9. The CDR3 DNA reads TGCAGCGTTGAGGTAGCGGGACCGCGAACCTACGAGCAGTACTTC. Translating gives CSVEVAGPRTYEQYF.

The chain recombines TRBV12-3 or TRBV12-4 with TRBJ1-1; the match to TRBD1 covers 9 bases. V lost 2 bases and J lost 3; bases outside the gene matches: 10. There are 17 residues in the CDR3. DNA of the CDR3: TGTGCCAGCAGTTTAAGTCGGGACAGGGAACTTGACACTGAAGCTTTCTTT. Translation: CASSLSRDRELDTEAFF.

In nucleotides, the CDR3 is TGCGCCAGCAGTCAAGACCAGGGGGCAGAATCTAATCAGCCCCAGCATTTT. This translates into CASSQDQGAESNQPQHF. V gene TRBV23-1 combines with J gene TRBJ1-5; 8 bases agree with TRBD1. TRBV23-1 is placed among ORFs of uncertain function. The J segment lost 4 bases and the V segment lost 2 bases, leaving 10 bases of the junction unmatched. The CDR3 has 17 residues.

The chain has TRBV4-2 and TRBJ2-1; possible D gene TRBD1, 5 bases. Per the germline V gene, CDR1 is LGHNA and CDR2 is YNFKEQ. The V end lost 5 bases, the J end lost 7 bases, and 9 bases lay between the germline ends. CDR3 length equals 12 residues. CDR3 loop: CASSYRWNEQFF. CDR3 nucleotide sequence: TGTGCCAGCAGCTACAGGTGGAATGAGCAGTTCTTC.

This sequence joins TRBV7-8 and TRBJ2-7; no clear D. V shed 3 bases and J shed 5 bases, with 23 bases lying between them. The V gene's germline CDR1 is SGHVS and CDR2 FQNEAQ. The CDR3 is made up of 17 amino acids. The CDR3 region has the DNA TGTGCCAGCAGCTTGGCTCCCTTAATCGGGTTACGGCACGAGCAGTACTTC. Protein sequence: CASSLAPLIGLRHEQYF.

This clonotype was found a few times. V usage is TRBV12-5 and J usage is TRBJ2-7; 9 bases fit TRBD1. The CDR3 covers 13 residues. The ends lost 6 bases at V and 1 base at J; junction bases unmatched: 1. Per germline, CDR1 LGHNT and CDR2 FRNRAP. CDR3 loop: CASGGTGSYEQYF. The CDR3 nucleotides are TGTGCTAGTGGGGGGACAGGGTCCTACGAGCAGTACTTC.

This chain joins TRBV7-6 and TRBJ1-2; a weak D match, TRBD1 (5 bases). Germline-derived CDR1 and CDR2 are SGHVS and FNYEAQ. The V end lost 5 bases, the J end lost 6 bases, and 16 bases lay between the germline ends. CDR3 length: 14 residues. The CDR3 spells CASSPWGGVDGYTF. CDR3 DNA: TGTGCCAGCAGCCCTTGGGGCGGGGTGGATGGCTACACCTTC.

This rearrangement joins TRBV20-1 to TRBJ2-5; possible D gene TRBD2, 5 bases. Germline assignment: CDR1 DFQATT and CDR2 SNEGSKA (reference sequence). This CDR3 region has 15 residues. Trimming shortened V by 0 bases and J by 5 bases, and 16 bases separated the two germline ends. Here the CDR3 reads CSARDLTGRVETQYF. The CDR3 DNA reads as TGCAGTGCTAGAGACTTAACGGGAAGAGTGGAGACCCAGTACTTC.

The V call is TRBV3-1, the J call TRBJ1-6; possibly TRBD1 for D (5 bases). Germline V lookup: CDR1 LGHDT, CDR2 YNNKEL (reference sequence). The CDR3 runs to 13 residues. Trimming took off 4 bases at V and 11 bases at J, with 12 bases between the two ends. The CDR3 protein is CASSRAQATPLHF. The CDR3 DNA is TGTGCCAGCAGCCGCGCACAGGCTACACCCCTCCACTTT.

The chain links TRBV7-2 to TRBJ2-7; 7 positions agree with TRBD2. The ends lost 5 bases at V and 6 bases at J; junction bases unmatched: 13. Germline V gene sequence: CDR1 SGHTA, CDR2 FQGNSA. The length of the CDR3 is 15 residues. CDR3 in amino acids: CASSPSGTAWLEQYF. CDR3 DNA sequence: TGTGCCAGCAGCCCAAGCGGGACCGCTTGGCTCGAGCAGTACTTC.

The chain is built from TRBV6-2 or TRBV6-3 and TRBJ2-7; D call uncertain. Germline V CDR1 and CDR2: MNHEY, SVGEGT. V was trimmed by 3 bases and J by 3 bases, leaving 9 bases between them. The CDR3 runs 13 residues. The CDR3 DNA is TGTGCCAGCAGTTATGATCCCTACTACGAGCAGTACTTC. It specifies CASSYDPYYEQYF.

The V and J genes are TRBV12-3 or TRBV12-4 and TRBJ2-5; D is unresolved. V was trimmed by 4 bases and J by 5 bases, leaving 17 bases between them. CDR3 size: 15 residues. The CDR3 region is CASSSDDEQWETQYF. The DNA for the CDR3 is TGTGCCAGCAGTTCCGATGACGAACAGTGGGAGACCCAGTACTTC.

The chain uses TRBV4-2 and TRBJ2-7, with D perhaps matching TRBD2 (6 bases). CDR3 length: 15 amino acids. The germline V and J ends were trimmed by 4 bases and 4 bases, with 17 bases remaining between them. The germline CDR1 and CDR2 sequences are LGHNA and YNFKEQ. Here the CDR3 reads CASSPNGGPGYEQYF. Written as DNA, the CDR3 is TGTGCCAGCAGCCCGAACGGAGGGCCCGGATACGAGCAGTACTTC.

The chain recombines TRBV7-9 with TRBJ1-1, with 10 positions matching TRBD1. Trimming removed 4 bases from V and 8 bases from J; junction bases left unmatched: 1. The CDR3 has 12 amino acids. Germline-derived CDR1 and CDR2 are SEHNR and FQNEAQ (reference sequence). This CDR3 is CASSWTGGEAFF. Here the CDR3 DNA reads TGTGCCAGCAGCTGGACAGGGGGAGAAGCTTTCTTT. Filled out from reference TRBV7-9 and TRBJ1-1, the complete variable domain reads DTGVSQNPRHKITKRGQNVTFRCDPISEHNRLYWYRQTLGQGPEFLTYFQNEAQLEKSRLLSDRFSAERPKGSFSTLEIQRTEQGDSAMYLCASSWTGGEAFFGQGTRLTVV.

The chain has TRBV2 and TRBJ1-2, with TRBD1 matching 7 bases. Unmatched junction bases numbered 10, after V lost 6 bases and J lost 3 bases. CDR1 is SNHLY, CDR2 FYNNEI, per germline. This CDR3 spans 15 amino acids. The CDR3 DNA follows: TGTGCCAGCAGCGAGGGGGCAGGGGGTCACTATGGCTACACCTTC. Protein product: CASSEGAGGHYGYTF.

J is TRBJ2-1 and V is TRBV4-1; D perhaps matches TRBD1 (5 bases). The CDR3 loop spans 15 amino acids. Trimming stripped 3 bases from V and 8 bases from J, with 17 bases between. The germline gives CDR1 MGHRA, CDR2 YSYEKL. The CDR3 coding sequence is TGCGCCAGCAGCCACTCATTTCGCAGGGCGCATGAGCAGTTCTTC. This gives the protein CASSHSFRRAHEQFF.

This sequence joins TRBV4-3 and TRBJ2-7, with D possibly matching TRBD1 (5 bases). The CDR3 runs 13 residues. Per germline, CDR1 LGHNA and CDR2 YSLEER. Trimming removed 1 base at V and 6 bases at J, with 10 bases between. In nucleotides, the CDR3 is TGCGCCAGCAGCCAAGTTTCCGACAGCGAGCAGTACTTC. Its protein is CASSQVSDSEQYF.

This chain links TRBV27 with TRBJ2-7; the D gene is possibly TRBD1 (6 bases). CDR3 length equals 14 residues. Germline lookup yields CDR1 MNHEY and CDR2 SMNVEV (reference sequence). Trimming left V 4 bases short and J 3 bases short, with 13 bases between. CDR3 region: CASSSVDRSYEQYF. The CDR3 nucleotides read TGTGCCAGCAGTTCGGTAGACAGGAGCTACGAGCAGTACTTC.

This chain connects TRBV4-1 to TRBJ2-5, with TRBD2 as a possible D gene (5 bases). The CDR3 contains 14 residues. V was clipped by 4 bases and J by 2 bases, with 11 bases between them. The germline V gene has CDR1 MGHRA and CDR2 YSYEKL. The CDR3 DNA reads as TGCGCCAGCAGCCGGGAGACTTTACAAGAGACCCAGTACTTC. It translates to CASSRETLQETQYF.

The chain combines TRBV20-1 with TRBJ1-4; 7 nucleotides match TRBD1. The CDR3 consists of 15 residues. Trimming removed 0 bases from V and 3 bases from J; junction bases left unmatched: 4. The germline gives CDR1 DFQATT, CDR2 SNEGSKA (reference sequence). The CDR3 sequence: CSAREGTASNEKLFF. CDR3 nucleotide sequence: TGCAGTGCTAGAGAAGGGACAGCTTCTAATGAAAAACTGTTTTTT.

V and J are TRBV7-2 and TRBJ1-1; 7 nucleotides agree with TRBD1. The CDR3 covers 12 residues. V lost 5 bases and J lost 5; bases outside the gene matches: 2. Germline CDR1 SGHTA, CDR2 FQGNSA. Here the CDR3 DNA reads TGTGCCAGCAGCCGGACAGGAACTGAAGCTTTCTTT. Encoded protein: CASSRTGTEAFF.